Shown below are 29 T cell receptor beta chains from a single sample sequenced in a study of T cell responses to AZD1222 COVID-19 vaccine. Profiled with immunoSEQ multiplex PCR; TCRdb holds only in-frame clones, not every one. Of roughly 120,000 clones listed, approximately 85% are singletons. Source: peripheral blood, taken on day 0 of AZD1222 vaccination. These receptors were collected from an adult in good health.

The rearrangement uses TRBV9 and TRBJ2-1, with 10 bases fitting TRBD2. J was trimmed by 10 bases and V by 0 bases; bases with no gene match: 10. This CDR3 has 16 residues. Looked up from germline, CDR1 is SGDLS and CDR2 is YYNGEE. The CDR3 DNA sequence: TGTGCCAGCAGCGTAGGGACTAGCGGCGAACTTAAAGAGCAGTTCTTC. It yields the protein CASSVGTSGELKEQFF.

The rearrangement uses TRBV30 and TRBJ1-6; D unresolved. CDR1 and CDR2 (germline): GTSNPN, SVGIG (reference sequence). The CDR3 extends over 14 amino acids. The CDR3 DNA follows: TGTGCTATTATGAAGGGTTCCTATAATTCACCCCTCCACTTT. It codes for CAIMKGSYNSPLHF.

V and J are TRBV7-3 and TRBJ1-1; D is unresolved. Germline V gene data show CDR1 as SGHTA and CDR2 as FQGTGA. The CDR3 loop spans 13 amino acids. Between the trimmed V and J ends, which lost 1 base and 4 bases, there was a span of 7 bases. The chain's CDR3 is CASSLKLGTEAFF. The CDR3 nucleotides are TGTGCCAGCAGCTTAAAATTGGGCACTGAAGCTTTCTTT.

The chain joins TRBV24-1 to TRBJ2-1; TRBD2 matches 7 bases. The CDR3 is made up of 16 amino acids. Germline assignment: CDR1 KGHDR and CDR2 SFDVKD. V was clipped by 2 bases and J by 0 bases; unmatched bases: 3. The CDR3 here is CATSDSASGSYNEQFF. DNA of the CDR3: TGTGCCACCAGTGATTCGGCTAGCGGCTCCTACAATGAGCAGTTCTTC.

The CDR3 DNA reads TGTGCCAGCAAAACCAACACAGGGGGCTCTAGGGACACTGAAGCTTTCTTT. Its protein is CASKTNTGGSRDTEAFF. The chain is built from TRBV28 and TRBJ1-1, with TRBD1 matching 9 bases. This CDR3 has 17 amino acids. Germline CDR1 reads MDHEN; CDR2 reads SYDVKM. Losses at the gene ends were 7 bases for V and 3 bases for J; bases not matched to a gene: 15.

The chain combines TRBV11-2 with TRBJ2-7, with TRBD1 identical over 9 bases. V lost 1 base, J lost 1 base, and 2 bases stayed unmatched. Germline V gene data show CDR1 as SGHAT and CDR2 as FQNNGV. The CDR3 covers 15 residues. The CDR3 bases are TGTGCCAGCAGCTTAGGGGGACAGGGATCCTACGAGCAGTACTTC. Its protein is CASSLGGQGSYEQYF.

For the CDR3, the DNA is TGTGCCAGCAGCTTAGGACTTAACACAGATACGCAGTATTTT. It yields the protein CASSLGLNTDTQYF. The rearrangement uses TRBV7-3 and TRBJ2-3, with a weak D call TRBD2 (5 bases). Germline loops: CDR1 SGHTA, CDR2 FQGTGA. There are 14 residues in the CDR3. Trimming shortened V by 2 bases and J by 2 bases, and 8 bases separated the two germline ends.

This chain links TRBV27 with TRBJ1-5; 8 bases line up with TRBD1. The junction had 9 bases not matched to a gene; V was cut back by 6 bases and J by 2 bases. Germline V CDR1 and CDR2: MNHEY, SMNVEV (reference sequence). This CDR3 is 16 amino acids long. The CDR3 here is CASRDRVQGGNQPQHF. In DNA, the CDR3 is TGTGCCAGCAGGGACAGGGTTCAAGGGGGCAATCAGCCCCAGCATTTT.

The sample holds one count of this clone. CDR3 sequence (DNA): TGTGCCAGCTCAACCCAGGGTTTGCGATCCGGAAACACCATATATTTT. This encodes CASSTQGLRSGNTIYF. This chain connects TRBV18 to TRBJ1-3, with D perhaps TRBD1 (5 bases). The V and J ends lost 5 bases and 4 bases respectively, with 18 bases between them. Germline V CDR1 and CDR2: KGHSH, LQKENI. There are 16 residues in the CDR3.

V usage is TRBV19 and J usage is TRBJ2-5, with 10 bases fitting TRBD2. The V gene's germline CDR1 is LNHDA and CDR2 SQIVND (reference sequence). The J segment lost 4 bases and the V segment lost 3 bases, leaving 23 bases of the junction unmatched. The CDR3 is made up of 21 amino acids. The DNA of the CDR3 is TGTGCCAGTAGTATTAAAGGACTAGCGGATTTCCAGTACTATAAGGGAGAGACCCAGTACTTC. It specifies CASSIKGLADFQYYKGETQYF.

The chain links TRBV29-1 to TRBJ1-2; D is unclear. This CDR3 is 14 amino acids long. Trimming removed 4 bases at V and 5 bases at J, with 17 bases between. Germline V gene sequence: CDR1 SQVTM, CDR2 ANQGSEA. CDR3 residues: CSVVGMAQRYGYTF. In nucleotides, the CDR3 is TGCAGCGTTGTGGGGATGGCCCAAAGATATGGCTACACCTTC. Together with reference TRBV29-1 and TRBJ1-2, the CDR3 gives the full variable domain: SAVISQKPSRDICQRGTSLTIQCQVDSQVTMMFWYRQQPGQSLTLIATANQGSEATYESGFVIDKFPISRPNLTFSTLTVSNMSPEDSSIYLCSVVGMAQRYGYTFGSGTRLTVV.

The table lists this clone with a count of one. This rearrangement joins TRBV4-1 to TRBJ2-1; 16 nucleotides line up with TRBD2. Germline CDR1 MGHRA, CDR2 YSYEKL. The CDR3 covers 17 residues. The V segment lost 1 base and the J segment 12 bases; nucleotides outside the gene matches: 9. DNA of the CDR3: TGCGCCAGCAGCCAAGGGGCCGGGACTAGCGGGAGGGCCGGGCAGTTCTTC. Protein: CASSQGAGTSGRAGQFF.

This clone has a handful of counts. This chain links TRBV19 with TRBJ1-6, with D possibly being TRBD1 (5 bases). This CDR3 contains 15 residues. V lost 6 bases to trimming and J lost 7 bases, with 16 bases between them. In germline, CDR1 is LNHDA, CDR2 SQIVND (reference sequence). The CDR3 spells CASRRDSLLNSPLHF. The DNA for the CDR3 is TGTGCCAGTAGACGGGACTCCCTTTTAAATTCACCCCTCCACTTT.

The chain couples TRBV11-3 to TRBJ1-6; no clear D gene. The CDR3 is made up of 14 amino acids. The V end was cut by 4 bases, the J end by 5 bases, with 9 bases between. Germline CDR1 SGHNT, CDR2 YENEEA. In nucleotides, the CDR3 is TGTGCCAGCAGCTCCGGGCCCCATAATTCACCCCTCCACTTT. Its translation: CASSSGPHNSPLHF.

This chain joins TRBV9 and TRBJ2-1; D might be TRBD1 (6 bases). This CDR3 spans 15 amino acids. The ends were cut back, 2 bases at V and 4 bases at J, with 13 bases in the middle. The germline CDR1 and CDR2 sequences are SGDLS and YYNGEE. The CDR3 region is CASSVRWGTYNEQFF. The CDR3 DNA follows: TGTGCCAGCAGCGTCCGGTGGGGGACATACAATGAGCAGTTCTTC.

The CDR3 region has the DNA TGTGCCAGCAGCTTAGTAGCGGGAACTAATGAAAAACTGTTTTTT. As protein: CASSLVAGTNEKLFF. The rearrangement links TRBV7-6 to TRBJ1-4; no clear D. Per the germline V gene, CDR1 is SGHVS and CDR2 is FNYEAQ. This CDR3 has 15 residues. Trimming removed 1 base at V and 1 base at J, with 7 bases between.

V gene TRBV2 combines with J gene TRBJ2-7, with TRBD2 matching 9 bases. The V gene end was trimmed by 6 bases and the J gene end by 3 bases; junction bases not matched to a gene: 6. The CDR3 runs to 14 residues. Per the germline V gene, CDR1 is SNHLY and CDR2 is FYNNEI. The CDR3 spells CASSTSGYHYEQYF. CDR3 coding DNA: TGTGCCAGCAGCACTAGCGGGTATCACTACGAGCAGTACTTC.

V is TRBV6-6 and J is TRBJ2-7; D call uncertain. CDR1 is MNHNY, CDR2 SVGAGI, per germline (reference sequence). V shed 6 bases and J shed 2 bases, with 8 bases lying between them. The CDR3 sequence is 12 residues long. The CDR3 coding sequence is TGTGCCAGCAGCCAACAACCCTACGAGCAGTACTTC. The encoded protein is CASSQQPYEQYF.

The V and J genes are TRBV7-3 and TRBJ1-1, with D tentatively TRBD1 (6 bases). Germline V lookup: CDR1 SGHTA, CDR2 FQGTGA. V was clipped by 6 bases and J by 1 base, with 12 bases between them. The CDR3 extends over 14 amino acids. CDR3 residues: CASSPDRSNTEAFF. In DNA, the CDR3 is TGTGCCAGCAGTCCTGACAGGTCGAACACTGAAGCTTTCTTT.

This chain links TRBV6-5 with TRBJ1-2; 7 positions agree with TRBD1. This CDR3 spans 14 amino acids. With V trimmed by 6 bases and J by 8 bases, 12 bases remained unmatched. The V gene's germline CDR1 is MNHEY and CDR2 SVGAGI. CDR3: CASSTGAALGGYTF. In DNA, the CDR3 is TGTGCCAGCAGCACAGGGGCCGCCCTCGGCGGCTACACCTTC.

The gene calls are TRBV23-1 and TRBJ2-5; 12 bases line up with TRBD1. TRBV23-1 is labeled an ORF, and its function is uncertain. The CDR3 covers 17 residues. V shed 0 bases and J 5 bases; nucleotides not matched to a gene: 7. The CDR3 sequence: CASSQSPGQGAAETQYF. Here the CDR3 DNA reads TGCGCCAGCAGTCAATCGCCGGGACAGGGGGCTGCGGAGACCCAGTACTTC.

This clone was seen a handful of times. The gene calls are TRBV27 and TRBJ2-7; D not certain. The V gene's germline CDR1 is MNHEY and CDR2 SMNVEV (reference sequence). Trimming shortened V by 4 bases and J by 5 bases, and 21 bases separated the two germline ends. The CDR3 spans 16 residues. The CDR3 reads CASSSRSRALMNEQYF. The CDR3 DNA reads as TGTGCCAGCAGTTCCCGGAGTAGGGCCTTAATGAACGAGCAGTACTTC.

This clone is a singleton in its sample. The chain combines TRBV6-6 with TRBJ2-7, with D possibly being TRBD2 (5 bases). V was shortened by 7 bases and J by 2 bases, with 12 bases between the two germline ends. Germline V gene lookup returns CDR1 MNHNY and CDR2 SVGAGI (reference sequence). This CDR3 is 13 amino acids long. DNA for the CDR3: TGTGCCAGCAACTTTACTAGAGCCTACGAGCAGTACTTC. Translation: CASNFTRAYEQYF.

This clone was counted a few times. The chain employs TRBV28 and TRBJ1-1; D is unclear. Germline V gene lookup returns CDR1 MDHEN and CDR2 SYDVKM. With 4 bases removed from V and 5 bases from J, the gap between germline ends came to 14 bases. This CDR3 has 14 amino acids. CDR3 region: CASSSTDLGTEAFF. In nucleotides, the CDR3 is TGTGCCAGCAGTTCGACGGATTTGGGGACTGAAGCTTTCTTT.

This chain joins TRBV24-1 and TRBJ2-7; TRBD2 aligns across 8 bases. CDR1 is KGHDR, CDR2 SFDVKD, per germline. V lost 7 bases and J lost 0; bases outside the gene matches: 13. The CDR3 consists of 17 residues. The CDR3 region has the DNA TGTGCCACCAGGGAGTCGTGGCGGGAGGCGTCCTCCTACGAGCAGTACTTC. Its translation is CATRESWREASSYEQYF.

The V gene is TRBV3-1 (or the pseudogene TRBV3-2), the J gene TRBJ1-1, with D unclear. CDR3 size: 16 residues. The V end lost 1 base, the J end lost 0 bases, and 12 bases lay between the germline ends. Germline CDR1 and CDR2: LGHDT and YNNKEL (reference sequence). In DNA form, the CDR3 reads TGTGCCAGCAGCCAAGTTCAAAGGGTGCTGAACACTGAAGCTTTCTTT. Encoded protein: CASSQVQRVLNTEAFF.

The chain is built from TRBV24-1 and TRBJ2-6; D perhaps matches TRBD1 (6 bases). V dropped 4 bases and J dropped 0 bases, with 15 bases sitting between them. The germline V gene encodes CDR1 KGHDR and CDR2 SFDVKD. There are 18 residues in the CDR3. The CDR3 spells CATSDPRQESSGANVLTF. CDR3 nucleotides: TGTGCCACCAGTGACCCCCGACAGGAAAGCTCTGGGGCCAACGTCCTGACTTTC.

V and J are TRBV11-2 and TRBJ1-6, with 7 bases identical to TRBD1. This CDR3 is 17 amino acids long. Per the germline V gene, CDR1 is SGHAT and CDR2 is FQNNGV. V was clipped by 1 base and J by 8 bases; unmatched bases: 11. This CDR3 reads CASSLGHTGDDDSPLHF. CDR3 coding DNA: TGTGCCAGCAGCTTAGGCCACACAGGGGACGACGATTCACCCCTCCACTTT.

The chain recombines TRBV6-5 with TRBJ1-5; TRBD1 matches at 7 bases. CDR3 length: 15 amino acids. Germline CDR1 and CDR2: MNHEY and SVGAGI. V lost 6 bases and J lost 3; bases outside the gene matches: 8. The CDR3 DNA reads as TGTGCCAGCAGGGGGACAGCCCAGCCCAATCAGCCCCAGCATTTT. This translates into CASRGTAQPNQPQHF.